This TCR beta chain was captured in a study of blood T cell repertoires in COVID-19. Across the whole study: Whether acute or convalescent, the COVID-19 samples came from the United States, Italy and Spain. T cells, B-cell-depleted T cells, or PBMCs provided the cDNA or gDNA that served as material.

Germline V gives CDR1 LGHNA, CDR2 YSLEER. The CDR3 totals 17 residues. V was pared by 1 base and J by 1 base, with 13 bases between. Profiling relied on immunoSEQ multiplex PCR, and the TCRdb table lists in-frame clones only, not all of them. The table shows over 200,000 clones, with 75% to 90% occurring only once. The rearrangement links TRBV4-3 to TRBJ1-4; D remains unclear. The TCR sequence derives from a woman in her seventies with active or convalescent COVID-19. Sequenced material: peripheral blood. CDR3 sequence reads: CASSQGAGIGTNEKLFF. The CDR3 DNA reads TGCGCCAGCAGCCAAGGGGCGGGGATCGGAACTAATGAAAAACTGTTTTTT.